Listed here are 20 T cell receptor beta chains from one sample, sequenced in a study of T cells expressing NK-cell markers. From the 5' RACE reads, TCRdb lists one entry per CDR3 protein and no DNA. The sample's table shows 550,000 or so distinct CDR3 sequences. Sequences were obtained from blood T cells: a sorted CD56 or NKG2C T cell subset, CD4+ or CD8+ T cells, or bulk PBMC T cells (not recorded which). These receptors were collected from a man aged 18 to 29 in good health.

This chain links TRBV6-6 with TRBJ1-2; TCRdb outputs TRBD1, but without DNA this stays unchecked. CDR1 is MNHNY, CDR2 SVGAGI, per germline (reference sequence). The CDR3 runs to 12 residues. The CDR3 sequence is CASERGFLGYTF.

The chain uses TRBV10-3 and TRBJ2-3. CDR3 length: 15 amino acids. Germline V CDR1 and CDR2: ENHRY, SYGVKD. CDR3 in amino acids: CAISDRSIKADTQYF.

The chain carries TRBV29-1 and TRBJ2-1; TCRdb's D call of TRBD2 is untestable without DNA. Germline V gene data show CDR1 as SQVTM and CDR2 as ANQGSEA. CDR3 length equals 13 residues. This CDR3 is CSANGLVYNEQFF.

This rearrangement joins TRBV20-1 to TRBJ2-6; no DNA is available, so the TRBD1 call from TCRdb remains unchecked. The germline gives CDR1 DFQATT, CDR2 SNEGSKA (reference sequence). The CDR3 is made up of 16 amino acids. CDR3 in amino acids: CSAPGVKNSGANVLTF.

The V gene is TRBV12-3 or TRBV12-4, the J gene TRBJ2-1; TCRdb's D call of TRBD2 is untestable without DNA. The length of the CDR3 is 14 residues. This CDR3 reads CASSFHGEYNEQFF.

The V call is TRBV7-6, the J call TRBJ2-1. The V gene's germline CDR1 is SGHVS and CDR2 FNYEAQ. This CDR3 contains 12 residues. The CDR3 protein is CASSLKSNEQFF.

The chain uses TRBV6-2 or TRBV6-3 and TRBJ2-4. Germline assignment: CDR1 MNHEY and CDR2 SVGEGT. The CDR3 is 18 amino acids. CDR3 sequence reads: CASSYPDGQLLAKNIQYF.

The rearrangement joins TRBV12-3 or TRBV12-4 to TRBJ1-1. CDR3 size: 13 residues. This chain's CDR3 is CASSLRNKPEAFF.

The chain's CDR3 is CASSADRGLLAEAFF. The genes are TRBV27 and TRBJ1-1; no DNA is available, so the TRBD1 call from TCRdb remains unchecked. In germline, CDR1 is MNHEY, CDR2 SMNVEV (reference sequence). This CDR3 contains 15 residues.

This chain joins TRBV5-1 and TRBJ2-3; TCRdb picks TRBD1, but there is no DNA to check that call. The CDR3 consists of 15 residues. Germline-derived CDR1 and CDR2 are SGHRS and YFSETQ. Here the CDR3 reads CASRTQGFSTDTQYF.

This rearrangement joins TRBV4-2 to TRBJ1-2. The CDR3 runs to 13 residues. Per the germline V gene, CDR1 is LGHNA and CDR2 is YNFKEQ. The chain's CDR3 is CASSQGPSAGYTF.

The V gene is TRBV6-5, the J gene TRBJ1-1; TCRdb's D call, TRBD1, is unchecked because there is no DNA. The germline gives CDR1 MNHEY, CDR2 SVGAGI. CDR3 length equals 16 residues. The CDR3 is CASSSTGQGGGTEAFF.

J is TRBJ2-3 and V is TRBV28; no DNA is available, so the TRBD2 call from TCRdb remains unchecked. The CDR3 is 17 residues long. Per germline, CDR1 MDHEN and CDR2 SYDVKM. CDR3 residues: CASSLLVLAGCTDTQYF.

The chain carries TRBV14 and TRBJ2-1; TCRdb selects TRBD2, and the lack of DNA leaves this call unchecked. This CDR3 has 14 amino acids. Germline V lookup: CDR1 SGHDN, CDR2 FVKESK. The CDR3 is CASSLGLASNEQFF. Drawing the rest from reference TRBV14 and TRBJ2-1, the complete variable domain is EAGVTQFPSHSVIEKGQTVTLRCDPISGHDNLYWYRRVMGKEIKFLLHFVKESKQDESGMPNNRFLAERTGGTYSTLKVQPAELEDSGVYFCASSLGLASNEQFFGPGTRLTVL.

The chain links TRBV7-7 to TRBJ2-5; without DNA, the TCRdb call of TRBD1 cannot be checked. The CDR3 spans 17 residues. Per the germline V gene, CDR1 is SSHAT and CDR2 is FNYEAQ (reference sequence). This CDR3 reads CASKRSGTGQMGETQYF.

The chain combines TRBV10-3 with TRBJ2-2; the TCRdb D gene call, TRBD2, has no DNA to confirm it. The CDR3 is 18 amino acids. Germline V gives CDR1 ENHRY, CDR2 SYGVKD. The CDR3 loop reads CAISGTGLAGARTGELFF.

The chain joins TRBV7-9 to TRBJ2-6; TCRdb selects TRBD1, and the lack of DNA leaves this call unchecked. The CDR3 totals 17 residues. The V gene's germline CDR1 is SEHNR and CDR2 FQNEAQ (reference sequence). This CDR3 is CASSFFGRHSGANVLTF.

The chain joins TRBV14 to TRBJ2-1. CDR3 length: 14 residues. Germline V CDR1 and CDR2: SGHDN, FVKESK. CDR3: CASSRGLPTDEQFF.

The chain couples TRBV12-3 or TRBV12-4 to TRBJ2-1. This CDR3 comprises 17 residues. The CDR3 sequence: CASSLALADPSYNEQFF.

The chain joins TRBV28 to TRBJ2-7; as DNA is missing, the TRBD1 call by TCRdb cannot be tested. CDR1 and CDR2 from the germline V gene are MDHEN and SYDVKM. This CDR3 has 14 residues. CDR3 in amino acids: CASTEGPVTYEQYF.